The rows below give T cell receptor beta chains drawn from one sample of a study of OX40 agonist ivuxolimab in advanced cancers. Assay used: immunoSEQ multiplex PCR; TCRdb lists only in-frame clones, some missing. Counted here are some 68,000 clones, roughly 86% occurring once; the ten biggest clones make up 2% to 2.5%. The source was CD4+ or CD8+ T cells sorted from blood, collected in a trial of the OX40 agonist ivuxolimab. Receptor source: an adult with an advanced solid tumor such as melanoma, head and neck, liver or kidney cancer. Both conserved end residues are part of each CDR3. D genes are given only for firm matches. Rows may omit the clone size; those that give it use once, few, many or a size class.

size: .
V: TRBV5-6
D: .
J: TRBJ1-1
CDR3: CASSLPDVSTEAFF

size: once
V: TRBV4-3
D: TRBD2
J: TRBJ2-3
CDR3: CASSQDWTSGGTDTQYF

size: .
V: TRBV9
D: .
J: TRBJ2-1
CDR3: CASSVGGGVRNNEQFF

size: .
V: TRBV10-2
D: .
J: TRBJ1-3
CDR3: CASSGGMTVKDGNTIYF

size: .
V: TRBV6-1
D: .
J: TRBJ2-6
CDR3: CASSERGTGANVLTF

size: .
V: TRBV6-1
D: .
J: TRBJ1-1
CDR3: CASSRAGEVTEAFF

size: once
V: TRBV9
D: TRBD1
J: TRBJ2-2
CDR3: CASSGTGAQVAGELFF

size: .
V: TRBV10-1
D: .
J: TRBJ2-5
CDR3: CASSGTPQETQYF

size: .
V: TRBV7-9
D: TRBD2
J: TRBJ2-3
CDR3: CASSSRLAGVGRDTQYF

size: .
V: TRBV14
D: TRBD2
J: TRBJ2-5
CDR3: CASSLAGGIQETQYF

size: .
V: TRBV29-1
D: .
J: TRBJ2-7
CDR3: CSVWTASYEQYF

size: .
V: TRBV7-9
D: TRBD1
J: TRBJ2-5
CDR3: CASSEGQYMTQYF

size: .
V: TRBV7-9
D: .
J: TRBJ2-6
CDR3: CASSTAYLWANVLTF

size: .
V: TRBV14
D: .
J: TRBJ2-5
CDR3: CASSQVQETQYF

size: .
V: TRBV5-4
D: .
J: TRBJ2-7
CDR3: CASSLDKGDYEQYF

size: .
V: TRBV5-4
D: .
J: TRBJ1-6
CDR3: CASSFRTEGPLHF

size: .
V: TRBV6-1
D: .
J: TRBJ2-7
CDR3: CASRGIGAGTYEQYF

size: .
V: TRBV29-1
D: TRBD1
J: TRBJ2-2
CDR3: CSVDDRVGTGELFF

size: .
V: TRBV14
D: .
J: TRBJ2-2
CDR3: CASSPPGGGTGELFF

size: .
V: TRBV5-6
D: .
J: TRBJ2-3
CDR3: CASSPGTKVGDTQYF

size: .
V: TRBV5-5
D: TRBD1
J: TRBJ1-5
CDR3: CASSIQGMGNQPQHF

size: .
V: TRBV18
D: .
J: TRBJ2-4
CDR3: CASSPPDSFTLAKNIQYF

size: .
V: TRBV29-1
D: .
J: TRBJ2-3
CDR3: CSVSPRLTDTQYF

size: .
V: TRBV19
D: .
J: TRBJ2-2
CDR3: CASSMGRGELFF

size: .
V: TRBV10-2
D: .
J: TRBJ2-7
CDR3: CASSESGGKPYEQYF

size: .
V: TRBV5-5
D: .
J: TRBJ2-3
CDR3: CASSLEFGTQYF

size: .
V: TRBV28
D: .
J: TRBJ1-2
CDR3: CASSLLTGTYGYTF